Listed below are T cell receptor beta chains from one sample, sequenced in a study of neurological immune-mediated disorders. TCRdb re-analysed the 5' RACE reads in MiXCR, keeping a single row per CDR3 protein. The sample yields some 25,000 distinct CDR3 sequences, more than 6% seen once. Sequenced sample: PBMCs. These TCRs come from a woman in her 40s in good health. Each CDR3 is given with its conserved first and last residue. The order of the fields is J gene, V gene, D gene, clone size, CDR3 protein, CDR3 DNA. D genes are given only for firm matches. Size is stated for part of the rows, as once, few or many counts, or as a class when the clone is expanded.

TRBJ1-5,TRBV7-2,.,many,CASSLVGGLSNQPQHF,TGTGCCAGCAGCTTAGTCGGGGGGTTGAGCAATCAGCCCCAGCATTTT
TRBJ1-3,TRBV7-8,.,many,CASSWGVEGSGNTIYF,TGTGCCAGCAGCTGGGGGGTTGAGGGCTCTGGAAACACCATATATTTT
TRBJ2-2,TRBV21-1,.,many,CASSYSGTFPGGELFF,TGTGCCAGCAGCTATAGCGGTACCTTCCCCGGGGGGGAGCTGTTTTTT
TRBJ2-7,TRBV18,.,many,CASSRETGQVVEQYF,TGTGCCAGCTCACGGGAGACAGGCCAAGTTGTAGAGCAGTACTTC
TRBJ1-5,TRBV6-5,TRBD1,many,CASSFDRERGQPQHF,TGTGCCAGCAGTTTCGACAGGGAGCGAGGGCAGCCCCAGCATTTT
TRBJ1-4,TRBV7-2,TRBD1,few,CASSLYPGGNEKLFF,TGTGCCAGCAGCTTATATCCAGGGGGAAATGAAAAACTGTTTTTT
TRBJ1-3,TRBV20-1,.,many,CSARNRRGSGNTIYF,TGCAGTGCTAGGAATCGCAGGGGCTCTGGAAACACCATATATTTT
TRBJ2-1,TRBV3-1,.,.,CASSQASFFNEQFF,TGTGCCAGCAGCCAAGCTAGCTTCTTTAATGAGCAGTTCTTC
TRBJ2-7,TRBV20-1,.,many,CSARGRAYEQYF,TGCAGTGCTAGAGGCAGGGCCTACGAGCAGTACTTC
TRBJ2-1,TRBV28,.,.,CAISNRDGVGSEQFF,TGTGCCATCAGCAACCGGGACGGGGTGGGGAGTGAGCAGTTCTTC
TRBJ1-2,TRBV6-2/TRBV6-3,.,few,CASSFSVTNYGYTF,TGTGCCAGCAGTTTCTCAGTGACTAACTATGGCTACACCTTC
TRBJ2-7,TRBV6-6,.,many,CASSPLDGSSYEQYF,TGTGCCAGCAGTCCCCTGGACGGAAGCTCCTACGAGCAGTACTTC
TRBJ2-3,TRBV11-2,.,many,CASSRRRLAETTDTQYF,TGTGCCAGCAGCCGTAGGAGGCTAGCAGAAACCACAGATACGCAGTATTTT
TRBJ2-7,TRBV20-1,.,many,CSAREPGPPYEQYF,TGCAGTGCTAGAGAACCGGGACCACCCTACGAGCAGTACTTC
TRBJ2-5,TRBV7-6,.,.,CASSPTGKETQYF,TGTGCCAGCAGCCCAACAGGGAAAGAGACCCAGTACTTC
TRBJ2-2,TRBV7-3,.,few,CASSTTNTGELFF,TGTGCCAGCAGCACGACTAACACCGGGGAGCTGTTTTTT
TRBJ2-1,TRBV6-2/TRBV6-3,TRBD2,many,CASSYDGGRGDEQFF,TGTGCCAGCAGTTACGACGGCGGGAGGGGAGATGAGCAGTTCTTC
TRBJ1-2,TRBV7-9,TRBD1,medium-sized,CASSLSGDRNF,TGTGCCAGCAGCTTGTCGGGGGACAGGAACTTC
TRBJ1-2,TRBV10-3,TRBD1,medium-sized,CATRESGTGTGGYTF,TGTGCCACCCGCGAGTCCGGGACAGGGACTGGTGGCTACACCTTC
TRBJ1-2,TRBV7-2,.,once,CASSLFEGTEGYTF,TGTGCCAGCAGCTTATTTGAAGGGACGGAAGGCTACACCTTC
TRBJ2-3,TRBV27,.,many,CASSLSVIDTQYF,TGTGCCAGCAGTTTATCTGTGATAGATACGCAGTATTTT
TRBJ2-5,TRBV20-1,TRBD1,many,CSVSKSGGDGTTQYF,TGCAGTGTTTCGAAGTCAGGGGGCGATGGGACGACCCAGTACTTC
TRBJ2-2,TRBV5-1,.,.,CASSFSGDTGELFF,TGCGCCAGCAGCTTTTCAGGGGATACCGGGGAGCTGTTTTTT
TRBJ1-4,TRBV7-2,.,many,CASSLARDNEKLFF,TGTGCCAGCAGCTTGGCACGGGATAATGAAAAACTGTTTTTT
TRBJ2-7,TRBV5-5,.,many,CASSWPGSYEQYF,TGTGCCAGCAGCTGGCCGGGGTCCTACGAGCAGTACTTC
TRBJ2-1,TRBV5-1,TRBD2,medium-sized,CASSPPTSGRESSYNEQFF,TGCGCCAGCAGCCCACCGACTAGCGGGAGGGAAAGCTCCTACAATGAGCAGTTCTTC
TRBJ2-7,TRBV6-6,.,many,CASSYSNRGWLSGEQYF,TGTGCCAGCAGTTACTCGAATCGGGGGTGGCTATCCGGCGAGCAGTACTTC
TRBJ2-7,TRBV20-1,.,many,CSASGQGRAYEQYF,TGCAGTGCTAGCGGCCAGGGCAGAGCCTACGAGCAGTACTTC
TRBJ1-5,TRBV20-1,.,many,CSARDQTPDQPQHF,TGCAGTGCTAGAGATCAAACTCCAGATCAGCCCCAGCATTTT
TRBJ2-7,TRBV12-3/TRBV12-4,.,many,CASSLGSPYEQYF,TGTGCCAGCAGTTTGGGCAGCCCCTACGAGCAGTACTTC
TRBJ1-4,TRBV20-1,.,many,CSAPGEFEEKLFF,TGCAGTGCCCCCGGGGAGTTTGAGGAAAAACTGTTTTTT
TRBJ2-3,TRBV5-1,TRBD2,many,CASSLDAGGSTDTQYF,TGCGCCAGCAGCTTGGATGCGGGAGGGAGCACAGATACGCAGTATTTT
TRBJ2-5,TRBV20-1,TRBD2,many,CSARDWLAGGPRETQYF,TGCAGTGCTAGAGATTGGCTAGCGGGAGGGCCTCGGGAGACCCAGTACTTC
TRBJ2-1,TRBV6-4,.,many,CASSDELYSSYNEQFF,TGTGCCAGCAGTGATGAGCTCTACAGCTCCTACAATGAGCAGTTCTTC
TRBJ2-2,TRBV20-1,.,.,CSARDRMTSSGELFF,TGCAGTGCTAGAGATCGGATGACATCTAGCGGGGAGCTGTTTTTT
TRBJ2-1,TRBV20-1,TRBD1,many,CSARDSLGQGVYNEQFF,TGCAGTGCTAGAGATTCCCTCGGACAGGGGGTTTACAATGAGCAGTTCTTC
TRBJ1-5,TRBV5-1,.,many,CASSLGSSQPQHF,TGCGCCAGCAGCTTGGGCAGTTCCCAGCCCCAGCATTTT
TRBJ1-6,TRBV2,.,many,CASRYDSTYNSPLHF,TGTGCCAGCAGATACGACAGTACCTATAATTCACCCCTCCACTTT
TRBJ1-5,TRBV7-2,.,many,CASSPGGNQPQHF,TGTGCCAGCAGCCCTGGGGGCAATCAGCCCCAGCATTTT
TRBJ2-7,TRBV4-3,TRBD2,many,CASSQGLTSGTYEQYF,TGCGCCAGCAGCCAAGGCCTGACTAGCGGGACCTACGAGCAGTACTTC
TRBJ2-1,TRBV5-5,.,medium-sized,CASSLGVGGASSYNEQFF,TGTGCCAGCAGCTTGGGTGTTGGCGGGGCGAGCTCCTACAATGAGCAGTTCTTC
TRBJ2-2,TRBV3-1,.,medium-sized,CASSQVVNTGELFF,TGTGCCAGCAGCCAAGTCGTTAACACCGGGGAGCTGTTTTTT
TRBJ2-7,TRBV7-2,.,many,CASSLALEQYF,TGTGCCAGCAGCTTAGCGCTGGAGCAGTACTTC
TRBJ1-2,TRBV20-1,.,many,CSWFGGDGYTF,TGCAGCTGGTTCGGGGGCGATGGCTACACCTTC
TRBJ2-5,TRBV5-1,.,many,CASSLEPSVRETQYF,TGCGCCAGCAGCTTGGAGCCCTCAGTTCGGGAGACCCAGTACTTC